The sequence of this TCR beta chain was determined in a study of cytomegalovirus exposure and HLA in healthy donors. Overall study: Early released data had around 88 million unique TCRs, all coming from HLA-typed donors. Most genotyped donors, about four fifths of 350 to 500, had Caucasian-associated genetic ancestry.

Primers: 60 Vbeta forward and 13 Jbeta reverse. TCRdb's copy holds only in-frame clones and misses some; the assay was immunoSEQ multiplex PCR. The sample has about 86,000 clones, 70% to 85% seen once; the top ten hold approximately 9%. Study-wide results and caveats: Later work showed greater clonal expansion in HLA-associated TCR beta chains than in equally common others. Beyond CMV serostatus, there was no information to go on about immune exposure.

CDR3 size: 13 residues. CDR1 SQVTM and CDR2 ANQGSEA come from the germline V gene. V was cut by 4 bases and J by 3 bases, with 9 bases left in between. As concerns this clone: Its target is not known.

The chain combines TRBV29-1 with TRBJ1-4; D is perhaps TRBD1 (5 bases). This sequence was found in a man aged 60 to 69 in good health and CMV-seronegative. Sequenced sample: PBMCs. The CDR3 region is CSVGGGSNEKLFF. In DNA, the CDR3 is TGCAGCGTTGGGGGGGGGTCTAATGAAAAACTGTTTTTT.